This T cell receptor beta chain appears in the sequencing data of a study of identifying expanded T cells in peripheral blood. After removal of 1 base from V and 8 bases from J, the junction contained 3 bases not matched to a gene. This CDR3 is 14 amino acids long. The germline V gene has CDR1 SGHTA and CDR2 FQGNSA. During the collection period, no donor immune events like infections were recorded. The method was immunoSEQ multiplex PCR; TCRdb's version includes in-frame clones alone and lacks a portion of them. Of roughly 78,000 clones detected, roughly nine tenths appear once; the ten largest clones hold 2.5% to 3.5%. Study-wide findings and caveats: Approximately 2-week clone count variance significantly increased as total template count grew.

This clone was observed once. Its antigen is unknown. The chain combines TRBV7-2 with TRBJ2-2; 8 bases are a match to TRBD2. Sequences were obtained from blood. This clonotype originated in a person between 18 and 75 years old in good health. This CDR3 is CASSLGAGVGELFF. CDR3 DNA: TGTGCCAGCAGCTTAGGAGCGGGGGTAGGGGAGCTGTTTTTT. Drawing the rest from reference TRBV7-2 and TRBJ2-2, the complete variable domain is GAGVSQSPSNKVTEKGKDVELRCDPISGHTALYWYRQSLGQGLEFLIYFQGNSAPDKSGLPSDRFSAERTGGSVSTLTIQRTQQEDSAVYLCASSLGAGVGELFFGEGSRLTVL.